The clone carrying this T cell receptor beta chain is medium-sized (0.01 to 0.1%) by share. Antigen: not known. These data originate in a study of T cells in localized non-small cell lung cancer. The table came from immunoSEQ multiplex PCR; TCRdb's copy has only in-frame clones and leaves some out. Seen here are 2,500 to 3,000 clones, around 26% observed once, and the top ten hold 25% to 30%. General study results and limits: Uninvolved adjacent lung had higher T cell clonality than tumor and all other tissues. Among blood samples, higher T cell density accompanied longer overall survival.

There are 15 residues in the CDR3. Trimming took 5 bases from V and 1 from J, leaving 9 bases between them. The germline V gene encodes CDR1 MNHGY and CDR2 SAAAGT. Sequences were derived from lung tumor tissue, sampled before any cancer treatment. This sequence originates from a male donor at least 60 years old with stage I lung adenocarcinoma. This chain links TRBV6-8 with TRBJ1-6; D is ambiguous. Here the CDR3 reads CASSEIGSYNSPLHF. In nucleotides, the CDR3 is TGTGCCAGCAGTGAGATAGGGTCCTATAATTCACCCCTCCACTTT.